The 21 T cell receptor beta chains in this list originate from one sample, sequenced in a study of persistence of HIV-infected CD4 T cells. Overlapping HIV-1 Gag 15-mer peptides at about 1 ug per peptide per mL were used. Memory cells lacking CD40L and CD69 with high CD45RO were sorted. Their cognate antigens are unknown. The libraries were made with immunoSEQ version 4 in survey mode. TCRdb keeps only in-frame clones here, not all; method: immunoSEQ multiplex PCR. The table shows about 64,000 clones, with about 81% occurring only once. Sequenced material: CD4+ T cells sorted from PBMCs after approximately 20-hour stimulation, taken from a patient who received antiretroviral therapy. These TCRs come from an adult man with HIV who was CMV-seropositive.

The chain couples TRBV28 to TRBJ2-7; no firm D call. The germline V gene encodes CDR1 MDHEN and CDR2 SYDVKM. Trimming took off 3 bases at V and 3 bases at J, with 9 bases between the two ends. The CDR3 spans 13 residues. CDR3 amino acids: CASSFSAIYEQYF. The CDR3 DNA sequence: TGTGCCAGCAGTTTTTCGGCCATCTACGAGCAGTACTTC.

V gene TRBV6-5 combines with J gene TRBJ2-2; either TRBD1 or TRBD2 may fit D (5 bases each). The CDR3 runs 14 residues. Germline assignment: CDR1 MNHEY and CDR2 SVGAGI. Trimming stripped 2 bases from V and 3 bases from J, with 7 bases between. The CDR3 nucleotides read TGTGCCAGCAGTTACCAGGGAGACACCGGGGAGCTGTTTTTT. This encodes CASSYQGDTGELFF.

V is TRBV10-2 and J is TRBJ1-3; D call uncertain. Deletions cut 2 bases from V and 2 bases from J, with 13 bases between. Germline loops: CDR1 WSHSY, CDR2 SAAADI. The CDR3 consists of 16 residues. CDR3 sequence reads: CASSEEGTRTGNTIYF. The CDR3 bases are TGCGCCAGCAGTGAGGAGGGTACAAGGACTGGAAACACCATATATTTT.

V and J are TRBV7-9 and TRBJ1-1; D is unresolved. Trimming left V 3 bases short and J 5 bases short, with 13 bases between. The CDR3 covers 14 residues. From germline, CDR1 is SEHNR and CDR2 FQNEAQ (reference sequence). The CDR3 coding sequence is TGTGCCAGCAGCTTTAAGGCAACGCGGACTGAAGCTTTCTTT. Protein product: CASSFKATRTEAFF.

The sample holds one count of this clone. The J gene is TRBJ1-5, the V gene TRBV18; D unclear. V lost 3 bases and J 1 base, leaving 7 bases between the germline ends. The germline V gene encodes CDR1 KGHSH and CDR2 LQKENI. CDR3 length: 14 amino acids. CDR3 in amino acids: CASSPIGSNQPQHF. The CDR3 coding sequence is TGTGCCAGCTCACCTATTGGGAGCAATCAGCCCCAGCATTTT.

The J gene is TRBJ2-7, the V gene TRBV6-1; 10 bases line up with TRBD1. The CDR3 is 18 residues long. After removal of 1 base from V and 4 bases from J, the junction contained 13 bases not matched to a gene. Germline V gene lookup returns CDR1 MNHNS and CDR2 SASEGT. CDR3: CASSEGGLIGTGAYEQYF. In nucleotides, the CDR3 is TGTGCCAGCAGTGAAGGGGGGTTAATAGGGACAGGGGCATACGAGCAGTACTTC.

This clone was counted a single time. The rearrangement joins TRBV2 to TRBJ2-7; D ambiguous. Trimming took 5 bases from V and 6 from J, leaving 14 bases between them. Germline lookup yields CDR1 SNHLY and CDR2 FYNNEI. The CDR3 runs 13 residues. The CDR3 region has the DNA TGTGCCAGCAGTCCCACCGGCTCGGCCGAGCAGTACTTC. It is translated as CASSPTGSAEQYF.

This clone was seen only a few times. V and J are TRBV19 and TRBJ1-5, with D possibly TRBD1 on 5 matching bases. V shed 3 bases and J shed 6 bases, with 15 bases lying between them. This CDR3 has 15 residues. CDR1 is LNHDA, CDR2 SQIVND, per germline (reference sequence). CDR3 loop: CASSIDGARSQPQHF. The CDR3 bases are TGTGCCAGTAGTATTGACGGGGCGCGATCTCAGCCCCAGCATTTT.

The chain recombines TRBV7-2 with TRBJ2-3, with 8 nucleotides matching TRBD2. The germline V gene has CDR1 SGHTA and CDR2 FQGNSA. The length of the CDR3 is 16 residues. Germline trimming cut 8 bases from V and 7 bases from J; bases unmatched to any gene: 17. The chain's CDR3 is CASDPGGGLAPYTQYF. CDR3 coding DNA: TGTGCCAGCGACCCCGGGGGGGGCTTAGCTCCCTATACGCAGTATTTT.

This rearrangement joins TRBV20-1 to TRBJ1-6; D call uncertain. The CDR3 is made up of 14 amino acids. Trimming stripped 6 bases from V and 7 bases from J, with 16 bases between. Germline V gives CDR1 DFQATT, CDR2 SNEGSKA (reference sequence). The CDR3 reads CSASYLRINSPLHF. CDR3 sequence (DNA): TGCAGTGCCAGTTACTTGAGGATCAATTCACCCCTCCACTTT.

The J gene is TRBJ1-2, the V gene TRBV12-3 or TRBV12-4, with D perhaps TRBD1 (6 bases). The ends were cut back, 6 bases at V and 6 bases at J, with 11 bases in the middle. CDR3 length: 12 amino acids. The CDR3: CASSPGANGYTF. CDR3 in DNA: TGTGCCAGCAGCCCAGGGGCTAATGGCTACACCTTC.

The chain links TRBV27 to TRBJ2-4; D is tentatively TRBD1 or TRBD2 (5 bases each). Germline lookup yields CDR1 MNHEY and CDR2 SMNVEV (reference sequence). The CDR3 has 14 residues. The germline V and J ends were trimmed by 3 bases and 3 bases, with 9 bases remaining between them. This CDR3 reads CASSLGVGKNIQYF. The CDR3, as DNA: TGTGCCAGCAGTTTGGGGGTTGGCAAAAACATTCAGTACTTC.

This sequence joins TRBV24-1 and TRBJ2-1; 10 positions agree with TRBD1. CDR1 is KGHDR and CDR2 is SFDVKD in the germline V gene. The CDR3 is 17 amino acids. After removal of 9 bases from V and 3 bases from J, the junction contained 13 bases not matched to a gene. CDR3: CATAPQEGQGNYNEQFF. CDR3 DNA sequence: TGTGCCACCGCCCCCCAGGAGGGACAGGGGAACTACAATGAGCAGTTCTTC.

The chain is built from TRBV2 and TRBJ1-5; D not resolved. This CDR3 comprises 13 residues. Between the trimmed V and J ends, which lost 6 bases and 6 bases, there was a span of 12 bases. The germline V gene encodes CDR1 SNHLY and CDR2 FYNNEI. The CDR3 is CASRRISAQPQHF. The DNA of the CDR3 is TGTGCCAGCAGAAGGATCAGTGCTCAGCCCCAGCATTTT.

The rearrangement uses TRBV5-1 and TRBJ2-1; 8 positions agree with TRBD2. With V trimmed by 2 bases and J by 9 bases, 13 bases remained unmatched. Germline loops: CDR1 SGHRS, CDR2 YFSETQ. This CDR3 has 16 residues. In nucleotides, the CDR3 is TGCGCCAGCAGCTTAACCGGGACTAGACAGTCAGCTGAGCAGTTCTTC. It specifies CASSLTGTRQSAEQFF.

CDR3 loop: CASSYAARGTEAFF. The CDR3, as DNA: TGTGCCAGCAGTTACGCAGCCAGAGGCACTGAAGCTTTCTTT. V usage is TRBV6-2 or TRBV6-3 and J usage is TRBJ1-1; no definite D call. This CDR3 region has 14 residues. Germline assignment: CDR1 MNHEY and CDR2 SVGEGT. With 2 bases removed from V and 4 bases from J, the gap between germline ends came to 11 bases.

The V and J genes are TRBV27 and TRBJ2-2; 8 nucleotides align to TRBD1. Germline trimming cut 3 bases from V and 6 bases from J; bases unmatched to any gene: 12. Germline values: CDR1 MNHEY, CDR2 SMNVEV (reference sequence). This CDR3 contains 17 residues. The CDR3 reads CASSFRPDRGIAGELFF. DNA of the CDR3: TGTGCCAGCAGTTTCCGCCCCGACAGGGGAATAGCCGGGGAGCTGTTTTTT.

The count of this clone is one. The genes are TRBV19 and TRBJ1-6; 8 bases are shared with TRBD1. The V segment lost 5 bases and the J segment 7 bases; nucleotides outside the gene matches: 4. Germline CDR1 reads LNHDA; CDR2 reads SQIVND (reference sequence). CDR3 length: 14 residues. The CDR3 DNA reads TGTGCCAGTAGTGACCGGGACAGGAATTCACCCCTCCACTTT. Amino acids: CASSDRDRNSPLHF. Full variable domain (remainder filled in from reference TRBV19 and TRBJ1-6): DGGITQSPKYLFRKEGQNVTLSCEQNLNHDAMYWYRQDPGQGLRLIYYSQIVNDFQKGDIAEGYSVSREKKESFPLTVTSAQKNPTAFYLCASSDRDRNSPLHFGNGTRLTVT.

A remark on this clone: Other DNA sequences from this sample encode an identical CDR3 as well. The chain joins TRBV18 to TRBJ1-3; D gene unclear. The length of the CDR3 is 14 residues. CDR1 and CDR2 (germline): KGHSH, LQKENI. The V and J ends lost 4 bases and 4 bases respectively, with 11 bases between them. CDR3 loop: CASSLSRSGNTIYF. CDR3 bases: TGTGCCAGCTCACTGTCCAGGTCAGGAAACACCATATATTTT.

In its sample, this clone was seen a few times. The chain employs TRBV9 and TRBJ2-1; D gene ambiguous. The ends were cut back, 0 bases at V and 7 bases at J, with 14 bases in the middle. CDR1 is SGDLS, CDR2 YYNGEE, per germline. This CDR3 region has 15 residues. CDR3 sequence (DNA): TGTGCCAGCAGCGTAGGGGCGGCTGGGGTAAATGAGCAGTTCTTC. It specifies CASSVGAAGVNEQFF.

This rearrangement joins TRBV9 to TRBJ2-3; 7 positions match TRBD2. CDR3 length: 17 residues. Trimming removed 0 bases from V and 0 bases from J; junction bases left unmatched: 7. The V gene's germline CDR1 is SGDLS and CDR2 YYNGEE. The CDR3 sequence: CASSVATGGGSTDTQYF. CDR3 DNA sequence: TGTGCCAGCAGCGTAGCTACGGGAGGCGGCAGCACAGATACGCAGTATTTT.